This TCR beta chain was documented in a study of shared clonotypes between healthy human individuals. Study-wide background: Those who served as donors were a couple of women and a few men between the ages of 18 and 49.

CD45RO-negative, CCR7-selected cells formed the naive CD8 fraction, which excluded terminally differentiated effector memory CD45RA+ cells. The CDR3 sequence is 13 residues long. After removal of 6 bases from V and 4 bases from J, the junction contained 6 bases not matched to a gene. Germline V CDR1 and CDR2: MNHNS, SASEGT. Using immunoSEQ multiplex PCR, the repertoire was profiled, and TCRdb retains in-frame clones only, with some absent. Among more than 2 million clones, approximately 92% were seen once, and the ten largest hold 1.5% to 2%. The V and J genes are TRBV6-1 and TRBJ2-7; TRBD1 matches at 7 bases. The receptor was derived from a man aged 18 to 30 in good health. Some clones in this sample may be carry-over from other donors' samples. Sequencing used naive CD8+ T cells from PBMCs. CDR3 in amino acids: CASRRTGMYEQYF. CDR3 nucleotide sequence: TGTGCCAGCAGGAGGACAGGAATGTACGAGCAGTACTTC.